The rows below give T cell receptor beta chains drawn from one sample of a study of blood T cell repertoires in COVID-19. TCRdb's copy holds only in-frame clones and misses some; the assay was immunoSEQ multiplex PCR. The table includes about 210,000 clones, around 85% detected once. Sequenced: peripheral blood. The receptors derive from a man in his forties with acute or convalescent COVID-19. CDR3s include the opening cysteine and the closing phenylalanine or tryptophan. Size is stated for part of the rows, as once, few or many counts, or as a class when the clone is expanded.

CDR3: CASAGQGAVEQYF; V: TRBV6-5; size: .
CDR3: CASSPTPGTQETQYF; V: TRBV5-1; size: .
CDR3: CASSLWGGEAFF; V: TRBV27; size: .
CDR3: CASTGGSGTDTQYF; V: TRBV6-5; size: .
CDR3: CASRGTGTGSLGEAFF; V: TRBV10-2; size: .
CDR3: CASSWTSGLTEQFF; V: TRBV6-5; size: .
CDR3: CASSYQGSNQPQHF; V: TRBV6-5; size: .
CDR3: CASSRNLGHGAFF; V: TRBV6-2/TRBV6-3; size: .
CDR3: CASSPQDSENIQYF; V: TRBV18; size: .
CDR3: CASSLYPETQYF; V: TRBV5-1; size: .
CDR3: CASSLGSSGRTDTQYF; V: TRBV7-3; size: .
CDR3: CASSLREVQYF; V: TRBV12-3/TRBV12-4; size: .
CDR3: CASSPEGGSYGYTF; V: TRBV7-6; size: .
CDR3: CASKEGGATEKLFF; V: TRBV5-1; size: once
CDR3: CACKGTGHEKLFF; V: TRBV30; size: .
CDR3: CASSLGQGAVGQETQYF; V: TRBV5-1; size: .
CDR3: CASSLAGQENTEAFF; V: TRBV7-9; size: .
CDR3: CASSLQGDGTDTQYF; V: TRBV27; size: once
CDR3: CASSLHRGYNEQFF; V: TRBV27; size: .
CDR3: CASSMAPGQNLNTEAFF; V: TRBV11-2; size: .
CDR3: CASREQGTQGNSPLHF; V: TRBV2; size: .
CDR3: CASSTRGFDSNQPQHF; V: TRBV19; size: .
CDR3: CSASRTGNYGYTF; V: TRBV20-1; size: .
CDR3: CASSYSQGVDSPLHF; V: TRBV6-5; size: .
CDR3: CASRRDRATYEQYF; V: TRBV12-2; size: once
CDR3: CASSELSGGDEKLFF; V: TRBV6-1; size: .
CDR3: CASSRGQGENNSPLHF; V: TRBV18; size: .
CDR3: CATSDLNRDEQYF; V: TRBV24-1; size: few